Shown below are 14 T cell receptor beta chains from a single sample sequenced in a study of T cell responses to AZD1222 COVID-19 vaccine. TCRdb's copy holds only in-frame clones and misses some; the assay was immunoSEQ multiplex PCR. The sample comprises about 260,000 clones, approximately 93% of which are singletons, and less than 0.65% rests with the top ten. Sequenced here: peripheral blood, sampled on day 0 of AZD1222 vaccination. The receptors come from an adult in good health.

V is TRBV7-9 and J is TRBJ2-5; D gene uncertain. CDR3 length: 11 amino acids. CDR1 and CDR2 from the germline V gene are SEHNR and FQNEAQ (reference sequence). The V end was cut by 1 base, the J end by 9 bases, with 6 bases between. CDR3 region: CASSLELAQYF. The CDR3 DNA sequence: TGTGCCAGCAGCTTAGAGCTGGCCCAGTACTTC.

The chain combines TRBV7-2 with TRBJ1-2; TRBD1 might be the D (5 bases). CDR1 is SGHTA, CDR2 FQGNSA, per germline. V lost 5 bases to trimming and J lost 5 bases, with 15 bases between them. The CDR3 has 14 amino acids. The CDR3 spells CASSPGLFVYGYTF. CDR3 in DNA: TGTGCCAGCAGCCCAGGGCTATTTGTGTATGGCTACACCTTC.

The chain has TRBV29-1 and TRBJ1-1, with D unresolved. The CDR3 runs 12 residues. V dropped 7 bases and J dropped 1 base, with 10 bases sitting between them. The germline V gene encodes CDR1 SQVTM and CDR2 ANQGSEA. This chain's CDR3 is CSGARANTEAFF. Written as DNA, the CDR3 is TGCAGCGGCGCGAGGGCGAACACTGAAGCTTTCTTT.

This clone appeared a single time. The V call is TRBV19, the J call TRBJ2-7, with D possibly TRBD2 on 5 matching bases. The CDR3 is 13 residues long. CDR1 and CDR2 from the germline V gene are LNHDA and SQIVND (reference sequence). The V and J ends lost 1 base and 3 bases respectively, with 7 bases between them. For the CDR3, the DNA is TGTGCCAGTAGTATAGGGACTTACTACGAGCAGTACTTC. Translating it yields CASSIGTYYEQYF.

V and J are TRBV19 and TRBJ1-5; D is undetermined. The ends were cut back, 2 bases at V and 2 bases at J, with 4 bases in the middle. The CDR3 covers 13 residues. Per the germline V gene, CDR1 is LNHDA and CDR2 is SQIVND (reference sequence). CDR3 residues: CASSIWGNQPQHF. Written as DNA, the CDR3 is TGTGCCAGTAGTATATGGGGCAATCAGCCCCAGCATTTT.

The chain has TRBV5-1 and TRBJ2-1; 8 bases line up with TRBD1. The length of the CDR3 is 16 residues. The ends lost 3 bases at V and 2 bases at J; junction bases unmatched: 7. Germline CDR1 is SGHRS and CDR2 is YFSETQ. CDR3 nucleotides: TGCGCCAGCAGCTCGCAGACAGGGGCCACCTACAATGAGCAGTTCTTC. Translation: CASSSQTGATYNEQFF.

The chain has TRBV24-1 and TRBJ2-3; 9 bases align to TRBD1. This CDR3 comprises 15 residues. Germline loops: CDR1 KGHDR, CDR2 SFDVKD. V was pared by 7 bases and J by 4 bases, with 8 bases of the junction left unmatched. Here the CDR3 reads CATSGVGQGPDTQYF. Here the CDR3 DNA reads TGTGCCACCAGCGGGGTGGGACAGGGCCCAGATACGCAGTATTTT.

The CDR3 spells CASSTWTSGGDTQYF. The DNA for the CDR3 is TGTGCCAGCAGCACCTGGACTAGCGGAGGGGATACGCAGTATTTT. The chain links TRBV7-9 to TRBJ2-3; 10 nucleotides agree with TRBD2. The CDR3 is 15 residues long. Unmatched junction bases numbered 8, after V lost 5 bases and J lost 6 bases. Germline CDR1 SEHNR, CDR2 FQNEAQ (reference sequence).

The V call is TRBV18, the J call TRBJ2-7; D may be TRBD1 (6 bases). The CDR3 is 15 amino acids. Germline V gene data show CDR1 as KGHSH and CDR2 as LQKENI. V was pared by 0 bases and J by 3 bases, with 12 bases between. The CDR3, as DNA: TGTGCCAGCTCACCACCCGGCAGGGGAATCTACGAGCAGTACTTC. Its translation: CASSPPGRGIYEQYF.

The chain joins TRBV4-2 to TRBJ2-1, with a possible D match to TRBD2 (7 bases). Trimming took off 1 base at V and 4 bases at J, with 14 bases between the two ends. The germline CDR1 and CDR2 sequences are LGHNA and YNFKEQ. The CDR3 is 16 residues long. The CDR3 DNA follows: TGTGCCAGCAGCCAAGGGGAGGGGGGACCATACAATGAGCAGTTCTTC. As protein: CASSQGEGGPYNEQFF.

The V call is TRBV27, the J call TRBJ1-4; D unresolved. The germline V and J ends were trimmed by 3 bases and 10 bases, with 12 bases remaining between them. The CDR3 runs to 13 residues. Germline V gene lookup returns CDR1 MNHEY and CDR2 SMNVEV (reference sequence). CDR3 in amino acids: CASSFPRGGKLFF. The DNA for the CDR3 is TGTGCCAGCAGTTTCCCCCGAGGCGGAAAACTGTTTTTT.

The chain recombines TRBV3-1 (or the pseudogene TRBV3-2) with TRBJ1-1, with D possibly being TRBD1 (6 bases). V lost 3 bases, J lost 4 bases, and 15 bases lay in between. Germline V CDR1 and CDR2: LGHDT, YNNKEL (reference sequence). The CDR3 contains 15 residues. CDR3 loop: CASSHLGRGGTEAFF. CDR3 nucleotides: TGTGCCAGCAGCCACCTCGGAAGGGGGGGCACTGAAGCTTTCTTT.

The chain joins TRBV7-9 to TRBJ1-4, with D maybe TRBD1 (5 bases). CDR1 is SEHNR, CDR2 FQNEAQ, per germline (reference sequence). V lost 2 bases, J lost 0 bases, and 10 bases lay in between. The CDR3 loop spans 16 amino acids. The CDR3 loop reads CASSLPAGSTNEKLFF. The DNA of the CDR3 is TGTGCCAGCAGCTTACCGGCAGGGTCAACTAATGAAAAACTGTTTTTT.

Points on this clone: A junction boundary mismatches the germline segment, possibly from a read error. The chain recombines TRBV7-9 with TRBJ2-7; D remains unclear. Germline-derived CDR1 and CDR2 are SEHNR and FQNEAQ (reference sequence). There are 13 residues in the CDR3. In nucleotides, the CDR3 is TGTGCCAGCACCTTATTGGGGTCCTACGAGCAGTACTTC. This codes for CASTLLGSYEQYF. Combining the CDR3 with reference TRBV7-9 and TRBJ2-7 gives the whole variable domain DTGVSQNPRHKITKRGQNVTFRCDPISEHNRLYWYRQTLGQGPEFLTYFQNEAQLEKSRLLSDRFSAERPKGSFSTLEIQRTEQGDSAMYLCASTLLGSYEQYFGPGTRLTVT.